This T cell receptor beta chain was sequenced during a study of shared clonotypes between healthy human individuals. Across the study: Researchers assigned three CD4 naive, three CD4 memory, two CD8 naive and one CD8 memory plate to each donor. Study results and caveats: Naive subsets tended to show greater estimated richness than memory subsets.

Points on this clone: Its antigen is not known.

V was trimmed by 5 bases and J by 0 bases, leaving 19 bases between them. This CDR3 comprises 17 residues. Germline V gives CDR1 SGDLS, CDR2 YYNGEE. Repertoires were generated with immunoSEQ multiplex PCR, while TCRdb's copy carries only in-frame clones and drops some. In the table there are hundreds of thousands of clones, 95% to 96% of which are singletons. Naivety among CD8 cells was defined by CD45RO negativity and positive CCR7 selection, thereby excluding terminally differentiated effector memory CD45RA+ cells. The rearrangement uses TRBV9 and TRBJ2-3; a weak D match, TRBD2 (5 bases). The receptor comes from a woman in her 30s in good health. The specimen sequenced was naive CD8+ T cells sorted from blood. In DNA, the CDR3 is TGTGCCAGCAGTGCTCCTGGAGGAGCGGCTAGCACAGATACGCAGTATTTT. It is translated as CASSAPGGAASTDTQYF.